This T cell receptor beta chain was captured in a study of T cell responses to AZD1222 COVID-19 vaccine. This clone was seen a single time. What it binds is not known. The germline V and J ends were trimmed by 0 bases and 3 bases, with 8 bases remaining between them. From germline, CDR1 is ENHRY and CDR2 SYGVKD. The CDR3 sequence is 14 residues long. Study-wide points: Unmutated variant regions reportedly attract nearly half of all spike-specific TCRs. Clonal diversity was possibly underestimated, and the donors were mostly white British, with more females.

The table came from immunoSEQ multiplex PCR; TCRdb's copy has only in-frame clones and leaves some out. The data contain 120,000 or so clones, over 70% of them singletons. The chain is built from TRBV10-3 and TRBJ1-2, with D possibly matching TRBD1 (5 bases). The sample here was peripheral blood, taken on day 0 of AZD1222 vaccination. This sequence was found in an adult in good health. The CDR3 loop reads CAISESKTDYGYTF. DNA of the CDR3: TGTGCCATCAGTGAGTCGAAGACAGACTATGGCTACACCTTC.